A selection of T cell receptor beta chains follows, all from one sample in a study of vaccination and CD4 T cells after COVID-19. No antigen has been identified for these receptors. TCRdb redid the calling of the PCR reads with MiXCR, one entry per CDR3 protein. The sample comprises 15,000 to 20,000 distinct CDR3 sequences, roughly 51% of which are singletons, and approximately 7.2% rests with the top ten. The sequenced sample consisted of CD4+ T cells from blood, cultured in vitro. The source of these receptors is a human donor who had recovered from COVID-19. Each CDR3 is given with its conserved first and last residue.

v_gene: TRBV6-1; CDR3aa: CASSEVLAAGSYNEQFF
v_gene: TRBV20-1; CDR3aa: CSARDLGQGGNSYNSPLHF
v_gene: TRBV4-3; CDR3aa: CASSQDLRGWETQYF
v_gene: TRBV30; CDR3aa: CAWSVLQLDSPLHF
v_gene: TRBV15; CDR3aa: CATSRSPGQGTEAFF
v_gene: TRBV23-1; CDR3aa: CASSLMVDRGHTGELFF
v_gene: TRBV19; CDR3aa: CASSIGGQPANEKLFF
v_gene: TRBV4-2; CDR3aa: CASSQELASPLHF
v_gene: TRBV12-3/TRBV12-4; CDR3aa: CASRIQGAGGYTF
v_gene: TRBV5-4; CDR3aa: CASSMKDRGLNEAFF
v_gene: TRBV5-1; CDR3aa: CASSETGGRSYEQYF
v_gene: TRBV2; CDR3aa: CASSGDRGRETQYF
v_gene: TRBV27; CDR3aa: CASSLSYPTGELFF
v_gene: TRBV30; CDR3aa: CAWAVNTEAFF
v_gene: TRBV5-1; CDR3aa: CASSLVGEDGYTF
v_gene: TRBV25-1; CDR3aa: CASSPLGGARNYGYTF
v_gene: TRBV6-5; CDR3aa: CASSSQGYTGELFF
v_gene: TRBV5-1; CDR3aa: CASSPDRVNTEAFF
v_gene: TRBV7-2; CDR3aa: CASSSSPADIYGYTF
v_gene: TRBV11-3; CDR3aa: CASSLVVRGRQTKSNEQFF
v_gene: TRBV19; CDR3aa: CASSTTGGSYEQYF
v_gene: TRBV24-1; CDR3aa: CATSDSHSTDTQYF
v_gene: TRBV6-5; CDR3aa: CASVTTGGRLSYGYTF
v_gene: TRBV28; CDR3aa: CASSFMETSAYEQYF
v_gene: TRBV7-6; CDR3aa: CASSLGAVTSGNTIYF
v_gene: TRBV7-8; CDR3aa: CASSRNTEAFF
v_gene: TRBV20-1; CDR3aa: CSAPLRGGYGYTF
v_gene: TRBV5-1; CDR3aa: CASSLGSGNTDTQYF
v_gene: TRBV12-3/TRBV12-4; CDR3aa: CASSLFRSYNEQFF
v_gene: TRBV4-1; CDR3aa: CASSQDWGRTEQFF
v_gene: TRBV20-1; CDR3aa: CSVSTPGNTIYF
v_gene: TRBV27; CDR3aa: CASSSLDERGTGELFF
v_gene: TRBV7-6; CDR3aa: CASSLGEGRSGANVLTF
v_gene: TRBV19; CDR3aa: CASSPSPTNRGVGDTQYF
v_gene: TRBV20-1; CDR3aa: CSARDPGPTRQLEQFF
v_gene: TRBV7-3; CDR3aa: CASSLTGMNTEAFF
v_gene: TRBV7-9; CDR3aa: CASSSSGAGSTDTQYF
v_gene: TRBV28; CDR3aa: CASSTRGGENYGYTF
v_gene: TRBV19; CDR3aa: CASSSTGSGYTF
v_gene: TRBV27; CDR3aa: CASSLTGGLNYGYTF
v_gene: TRBV12-3/TRBV12-4; CDR3aa: CASYLGGSDYEQYF
v_gene: TRBV5-1; CDR3aa: CASSADIYGYTF
v_gene: TRBV7-2; CDR3aa: CASTNQENYGYTF